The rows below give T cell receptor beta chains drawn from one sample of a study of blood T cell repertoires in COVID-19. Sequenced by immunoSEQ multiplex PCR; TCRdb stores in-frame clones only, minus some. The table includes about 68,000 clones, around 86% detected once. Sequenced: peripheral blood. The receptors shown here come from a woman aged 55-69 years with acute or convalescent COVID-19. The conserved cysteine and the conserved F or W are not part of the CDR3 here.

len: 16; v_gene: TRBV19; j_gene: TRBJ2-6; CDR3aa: ASSIEMRGSSGANVLT
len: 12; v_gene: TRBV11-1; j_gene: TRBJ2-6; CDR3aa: ASSPVSGANVLT
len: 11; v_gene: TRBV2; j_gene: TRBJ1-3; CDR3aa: ASSEESGNTIY
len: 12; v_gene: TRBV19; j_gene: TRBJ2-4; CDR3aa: ASLPGGAKNIQY
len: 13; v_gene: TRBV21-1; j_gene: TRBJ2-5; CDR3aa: ASSKYPSVEETQY
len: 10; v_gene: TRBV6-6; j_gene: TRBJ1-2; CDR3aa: ASSPGTYGYT
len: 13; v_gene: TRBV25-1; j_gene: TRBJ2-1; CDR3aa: ASRETSRIYNEQF
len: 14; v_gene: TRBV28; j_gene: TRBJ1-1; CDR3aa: ASSSLGGAVHTEAF
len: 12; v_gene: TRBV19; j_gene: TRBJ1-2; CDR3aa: ASSIARDVYGYT
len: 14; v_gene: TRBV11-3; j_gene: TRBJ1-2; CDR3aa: ASSQDWTGLNYGYT
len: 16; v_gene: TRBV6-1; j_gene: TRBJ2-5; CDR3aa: ASSEALPGQGARETQY
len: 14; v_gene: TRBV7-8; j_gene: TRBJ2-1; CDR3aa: ASSYQTGGTYNEQF
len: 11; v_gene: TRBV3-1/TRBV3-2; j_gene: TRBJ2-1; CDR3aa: ASSLGLYNEQF
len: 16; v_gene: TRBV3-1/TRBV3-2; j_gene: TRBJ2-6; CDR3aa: ASSHSGQGDSGANVLT
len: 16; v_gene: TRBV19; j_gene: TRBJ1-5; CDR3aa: ASSIGGGFWYSNQPQH
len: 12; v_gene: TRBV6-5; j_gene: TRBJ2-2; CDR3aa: ASRQGLGVGELF
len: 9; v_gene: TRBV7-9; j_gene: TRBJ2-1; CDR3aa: ASSLVVEQF
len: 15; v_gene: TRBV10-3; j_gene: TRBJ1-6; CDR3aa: AFPLGRLSSYNSPLH
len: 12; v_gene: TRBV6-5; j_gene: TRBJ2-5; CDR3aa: ASSQTSGQETQY
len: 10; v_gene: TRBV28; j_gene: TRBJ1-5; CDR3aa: ASYRVREPQH
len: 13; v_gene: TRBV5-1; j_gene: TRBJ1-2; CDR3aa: ASSLAAGSNYGYT
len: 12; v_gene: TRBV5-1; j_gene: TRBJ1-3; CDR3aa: ASSLATGGNTIY
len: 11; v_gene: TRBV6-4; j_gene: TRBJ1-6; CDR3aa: ASALAGGSPLH
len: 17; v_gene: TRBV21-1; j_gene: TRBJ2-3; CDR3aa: ASSRAPSGRANFSDTQY
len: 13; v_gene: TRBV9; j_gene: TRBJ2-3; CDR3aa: ASSVGQGAIDTQY
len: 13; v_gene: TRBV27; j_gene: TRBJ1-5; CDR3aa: ASSLQLHAGQPQH
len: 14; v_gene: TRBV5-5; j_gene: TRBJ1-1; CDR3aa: ASSAALQGASTEAF
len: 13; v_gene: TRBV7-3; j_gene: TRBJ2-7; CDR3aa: ASSLSGESSYEQY
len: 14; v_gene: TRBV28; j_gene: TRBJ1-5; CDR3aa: ASSPRGKLEVGPQH
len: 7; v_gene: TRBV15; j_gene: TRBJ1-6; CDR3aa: ATRPSKH
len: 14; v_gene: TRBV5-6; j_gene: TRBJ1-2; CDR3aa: ASSSYFDRGNYGYT
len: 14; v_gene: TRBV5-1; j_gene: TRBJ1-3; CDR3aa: ASRSATGTQGNTIY
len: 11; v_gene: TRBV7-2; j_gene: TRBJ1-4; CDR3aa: ASSLRRNEKLF
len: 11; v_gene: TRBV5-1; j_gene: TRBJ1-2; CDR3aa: ASSSPALGLYT
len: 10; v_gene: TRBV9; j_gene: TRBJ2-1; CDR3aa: ASSASAGGQF
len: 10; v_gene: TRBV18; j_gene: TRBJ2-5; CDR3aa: ASSPSQETQY
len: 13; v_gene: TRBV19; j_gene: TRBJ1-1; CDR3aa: ASSIGGSMNTEAF
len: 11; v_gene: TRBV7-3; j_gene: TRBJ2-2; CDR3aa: ASSLTRTGELF
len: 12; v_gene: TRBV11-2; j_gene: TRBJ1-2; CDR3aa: ASSLAGQIYGYT
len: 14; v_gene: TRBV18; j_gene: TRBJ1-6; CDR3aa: ASSPNIDRGLSPLH